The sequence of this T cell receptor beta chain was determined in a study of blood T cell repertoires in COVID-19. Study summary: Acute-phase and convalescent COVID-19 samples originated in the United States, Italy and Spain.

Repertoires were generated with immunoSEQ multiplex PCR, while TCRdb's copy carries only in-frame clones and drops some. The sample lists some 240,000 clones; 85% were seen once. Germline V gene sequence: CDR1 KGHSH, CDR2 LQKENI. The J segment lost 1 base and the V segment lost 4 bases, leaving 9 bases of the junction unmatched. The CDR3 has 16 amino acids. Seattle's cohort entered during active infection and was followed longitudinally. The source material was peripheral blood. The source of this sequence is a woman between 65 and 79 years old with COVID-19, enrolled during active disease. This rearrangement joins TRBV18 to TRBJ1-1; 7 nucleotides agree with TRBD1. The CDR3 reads CASSREPGGWNTEAFF. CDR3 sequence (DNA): TGTGCCAGCTCACGAGAACCAGGGGGGTGGAACACTGAAGCTTTCTTT.